This T cell receptor (beta chain) was recorded in a study of response to subunit inactivated influenza vaccine. V dropped 8 bases and J dropped 5 bases, with 18 bases sitting between them. Germline CDR1 and CDR2: DFQATT and SNEGSKA (reference sequence). The CDR3 loop spans 13 amino acids. On this clonotype itself: Its antigen is undetermined.

MiXCR, applied by TCRdb to the RT-PCR reads, yields one record per CDR3 protein. This table holds approximately 680,000 distinct CDR3 sequences, 15% to 17% found once. Study-level results: Only a handful of new T cells, the authors suggested, are recruited with each seasonal influenza vaccination.

The TCR originated in a man aged 50 to 59 who received an inactivated influenza vaccine. The chain couples TRBV20-1 to TRBJ1-1; TRBD1 might be the D (5 bases). Here the sequenced sample was PBMCs from blood, taken roughly 12 days after vaccination. CDR3 nucleotide sequence: TGCAGTCCATGGGGGGGGTCGACTACTGAAGCTTTCTTT. It is translated as CSPWGGSTTEAFF.